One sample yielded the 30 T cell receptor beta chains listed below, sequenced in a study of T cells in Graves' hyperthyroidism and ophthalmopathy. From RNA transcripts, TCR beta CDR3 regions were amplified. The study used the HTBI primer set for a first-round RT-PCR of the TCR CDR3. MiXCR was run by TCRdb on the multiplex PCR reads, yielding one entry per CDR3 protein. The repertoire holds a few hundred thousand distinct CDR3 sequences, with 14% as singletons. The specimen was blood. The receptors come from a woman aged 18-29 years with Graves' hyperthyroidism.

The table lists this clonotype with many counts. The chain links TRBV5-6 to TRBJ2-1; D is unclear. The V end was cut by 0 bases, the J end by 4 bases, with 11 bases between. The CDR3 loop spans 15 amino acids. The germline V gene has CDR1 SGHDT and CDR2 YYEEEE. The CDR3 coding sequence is TGTGCCAGCAGCTTGGCGAGGCTACGATACAATGAGCAGTTCTTC. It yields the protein CASSLARLRYNEQFF.

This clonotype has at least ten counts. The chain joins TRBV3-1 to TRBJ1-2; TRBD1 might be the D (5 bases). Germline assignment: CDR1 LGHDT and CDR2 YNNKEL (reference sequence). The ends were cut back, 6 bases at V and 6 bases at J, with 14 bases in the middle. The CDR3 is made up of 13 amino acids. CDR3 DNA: TGTGCCAGCAGGTCCGGGACCTGGGATGGCTACACCTTC. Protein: CASRSGTWDGYTF.

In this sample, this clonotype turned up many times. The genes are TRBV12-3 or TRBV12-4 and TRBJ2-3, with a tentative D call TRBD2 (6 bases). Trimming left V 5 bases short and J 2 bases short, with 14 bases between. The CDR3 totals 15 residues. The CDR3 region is CASSPGLFSTDTQYF. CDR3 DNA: TGTGCCAGCAGTCCAGGACTATTCTCCACAGATACGCAGTATTTT.

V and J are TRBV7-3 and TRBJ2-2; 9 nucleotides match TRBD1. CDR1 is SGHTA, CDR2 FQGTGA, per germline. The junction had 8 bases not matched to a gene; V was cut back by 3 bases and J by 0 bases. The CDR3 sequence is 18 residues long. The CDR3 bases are TGTGCCAGCAGCTTGGGAACAGGGGGCTCCCCGAACACCGGGGAGCTGTTTTTT. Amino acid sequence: CASSLGTGGSPNTGELFF. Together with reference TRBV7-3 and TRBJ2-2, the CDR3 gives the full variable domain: GAGVSQTPSNKVTEKGKYVELRCDPISGHTALYWYRQSLGQGPEFLIYFQGTGAADDSGLPNDRFFAVRPEGSVSTLKIQRTERGDSAVYLCASSLGTGGSPNTGELFFGEGSRLTVL.

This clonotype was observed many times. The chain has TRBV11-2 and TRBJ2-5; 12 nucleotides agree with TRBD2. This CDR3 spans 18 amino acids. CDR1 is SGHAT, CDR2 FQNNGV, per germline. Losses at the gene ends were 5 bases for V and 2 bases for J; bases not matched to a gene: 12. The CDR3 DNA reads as TGTGCCAGCAGCGCTAGTCACGGACTAGCGGGGAATCAAGAGACCCAGTACTTC. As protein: CASSASHGLAGNQETQYF.

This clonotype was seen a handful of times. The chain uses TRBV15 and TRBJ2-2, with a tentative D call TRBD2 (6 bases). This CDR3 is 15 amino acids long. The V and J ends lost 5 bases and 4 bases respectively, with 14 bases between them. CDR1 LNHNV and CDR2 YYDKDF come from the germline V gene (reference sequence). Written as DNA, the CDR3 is TGTGCCACCAGCTCTGACTCCGGGGGCACCGGGGAGCTGTTTTTT. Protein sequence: CATSSDSGGTGELFF. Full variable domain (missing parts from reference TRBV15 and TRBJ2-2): DAMVIQNPRYQVTQFGKPVTLSCSQTLNHNVMYWYQQKSSQAPKLLFHYYDKDFNNEADTPDNFQSRRPNTSFCFLDIRSPGLGDTAMYLCATSSDSGGTGELFFGEGSRLTVL.

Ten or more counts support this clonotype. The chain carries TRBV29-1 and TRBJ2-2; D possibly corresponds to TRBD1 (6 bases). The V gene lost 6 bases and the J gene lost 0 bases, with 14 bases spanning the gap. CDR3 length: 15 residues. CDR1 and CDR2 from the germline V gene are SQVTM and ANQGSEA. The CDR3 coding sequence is TGCAGCGTCCGATTGACAGGTCCGAACACCGGGGAGCTGTTTTTT. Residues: CSVRLTGPNTGELFF.

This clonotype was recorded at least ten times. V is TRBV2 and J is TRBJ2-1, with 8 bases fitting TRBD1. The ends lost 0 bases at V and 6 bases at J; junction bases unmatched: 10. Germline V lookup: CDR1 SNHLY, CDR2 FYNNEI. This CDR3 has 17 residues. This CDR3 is CASSEASGGHGVNEQFF. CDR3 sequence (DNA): TGTGCCAGCAGTGAAGCGTCAGGGGGCCATGGGGTCAATGAGCAGTTCTTC.

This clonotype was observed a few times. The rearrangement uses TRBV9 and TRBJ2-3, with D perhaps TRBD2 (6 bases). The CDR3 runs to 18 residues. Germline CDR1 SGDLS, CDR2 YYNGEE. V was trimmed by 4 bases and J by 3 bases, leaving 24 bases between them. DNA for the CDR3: TGTGCCAGCAGCACCTGGGACTTACCGGCGGAGGGGACAGATACGCAGTATTTT. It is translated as CASSTWDLPAEGTDTQYF.

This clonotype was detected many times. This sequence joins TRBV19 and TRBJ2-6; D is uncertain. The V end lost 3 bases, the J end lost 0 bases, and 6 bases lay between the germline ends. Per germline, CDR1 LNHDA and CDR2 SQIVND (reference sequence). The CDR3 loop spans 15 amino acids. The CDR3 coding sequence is TGTGCCAGTAGTATGGGAAGCTCTGGGGCCAACGTCCTGACTTTC. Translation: CASSMGSSGANVLTF. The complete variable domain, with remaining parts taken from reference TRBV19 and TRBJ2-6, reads DGGITQSPKYLFRKEGQNVTLSCEQNLNHDAMYWYRQDPGQGLRLIYYSQIVNDFQKGDIAEGYSVSREKKESFPLTVTSAQKNPTAFYLCASSMGSSGANVLTFGAGSRLTVL.

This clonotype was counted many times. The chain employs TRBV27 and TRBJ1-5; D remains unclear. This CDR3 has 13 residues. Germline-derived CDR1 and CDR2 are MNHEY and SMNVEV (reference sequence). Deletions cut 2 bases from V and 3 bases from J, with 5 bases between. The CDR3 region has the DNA TGTGCCAGCAGTTTAAGGGTCAATCAGCCCCAGCATTTT. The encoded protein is CASSLRVNQPQHF.

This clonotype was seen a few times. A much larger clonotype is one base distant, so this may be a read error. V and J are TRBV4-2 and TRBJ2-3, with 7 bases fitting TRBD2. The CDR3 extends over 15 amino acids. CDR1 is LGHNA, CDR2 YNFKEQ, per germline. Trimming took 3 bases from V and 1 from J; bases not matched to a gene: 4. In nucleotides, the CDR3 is TGTGCCAGCAGCCAGCTAGCGGAAGGCACAGATACGCAGTATTTT. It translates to CASSQLAEGTDTQYF.

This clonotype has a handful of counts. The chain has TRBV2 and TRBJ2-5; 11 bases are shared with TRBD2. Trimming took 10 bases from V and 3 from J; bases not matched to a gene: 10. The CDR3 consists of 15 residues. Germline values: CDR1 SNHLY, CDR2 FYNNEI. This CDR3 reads CATARTSGQKETQYF. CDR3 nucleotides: TGTGCCACCGCACGGACTAGCGGGCAAAAAGAGACCCAGTACTTC.

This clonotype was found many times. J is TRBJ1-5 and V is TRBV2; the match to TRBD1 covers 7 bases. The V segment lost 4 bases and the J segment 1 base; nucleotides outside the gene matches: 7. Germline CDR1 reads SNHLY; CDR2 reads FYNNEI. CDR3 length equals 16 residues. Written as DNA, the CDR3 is TGTGCCAGCAGTGTTTCGGGACAGCCGAGCAATCAGCCCCAGCATTTT. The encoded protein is CASSVSGQPSNQPQHF.

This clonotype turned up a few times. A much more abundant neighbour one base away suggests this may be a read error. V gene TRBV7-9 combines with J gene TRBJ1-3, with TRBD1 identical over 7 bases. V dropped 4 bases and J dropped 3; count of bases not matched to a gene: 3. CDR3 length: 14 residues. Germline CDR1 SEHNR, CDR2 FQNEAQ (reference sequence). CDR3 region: CASSSTGFGNTIYF. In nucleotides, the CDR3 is TGTGCCAGCAGCTCGACAGGGTTTGGAAACACCATATATTTT. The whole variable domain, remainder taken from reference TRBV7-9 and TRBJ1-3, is DTGVSQNPRHKITKRGQNVTFRCDPISEHNRLYWYRQTLGQGPEFLTYFQNEAQLEKSRLLSDRFSAERPKGSFSTLEIQRTEQGDSAMYLCASSSTGFGNTIYFGEGSWLTVV.

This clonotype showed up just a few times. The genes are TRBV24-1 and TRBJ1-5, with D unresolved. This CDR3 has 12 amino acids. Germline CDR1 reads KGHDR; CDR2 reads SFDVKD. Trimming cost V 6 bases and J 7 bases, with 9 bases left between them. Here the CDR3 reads CATSSIEQPQHF. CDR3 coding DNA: TGTGCCACCAGTTCAATTGAACAGCCCCAGCATTTT.

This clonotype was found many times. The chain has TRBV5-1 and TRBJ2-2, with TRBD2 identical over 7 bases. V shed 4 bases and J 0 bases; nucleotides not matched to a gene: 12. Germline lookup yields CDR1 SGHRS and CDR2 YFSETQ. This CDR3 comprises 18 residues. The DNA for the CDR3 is TGCGCCAGCAGCATGGGGGGGATGGGACTCACGAACACCGGGGAGCTGTTTTTT. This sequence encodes CASSMGGMGLTNTGELFF.

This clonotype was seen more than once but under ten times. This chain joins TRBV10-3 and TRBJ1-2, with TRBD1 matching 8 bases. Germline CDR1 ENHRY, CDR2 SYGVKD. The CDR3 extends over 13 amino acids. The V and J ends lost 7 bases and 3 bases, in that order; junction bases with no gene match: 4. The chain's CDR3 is CAITTQGDYGYTF. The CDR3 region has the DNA TGTGCCATCACCACACAGGGGGACTATGGCTACACCTTC.

CDR3 residues: CASNLRGGQPQHF. In DNA, the CDR3 is TGTGCCAGCAACCTACGGGGTGGTCAGCCCCAGCATTTT. This chain links TRBV6-1 with TRBJ1-5; D not certain. Germline assignment: CDR1 MNHNS and CDR2 SASEGT. The CDR3 runs 13 residues. Deletions cut 7 bases from V and 6 bases from J, with 13 bases between.

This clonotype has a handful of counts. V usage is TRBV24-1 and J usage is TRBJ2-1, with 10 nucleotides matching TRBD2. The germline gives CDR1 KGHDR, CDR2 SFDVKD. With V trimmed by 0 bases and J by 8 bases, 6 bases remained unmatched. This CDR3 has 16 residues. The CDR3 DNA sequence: TGTGCCACCAGTGATTTGGCTAGCGGGAGTAGGGATGAGCAGTTCTTC. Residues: CATSDLASGSRDEQFF.

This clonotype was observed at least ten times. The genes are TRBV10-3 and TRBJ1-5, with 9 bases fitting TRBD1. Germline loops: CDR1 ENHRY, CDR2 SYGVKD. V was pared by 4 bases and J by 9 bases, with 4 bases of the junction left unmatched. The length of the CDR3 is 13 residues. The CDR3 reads CAISVRGQGPQHF. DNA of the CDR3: TGTGCCATCAGTGTTAGGGGACAGGGGCCCCAGCATTTT.

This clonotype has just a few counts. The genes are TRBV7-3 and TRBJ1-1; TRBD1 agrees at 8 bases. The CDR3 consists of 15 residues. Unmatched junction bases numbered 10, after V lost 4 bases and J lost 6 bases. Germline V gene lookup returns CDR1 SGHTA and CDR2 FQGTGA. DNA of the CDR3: TGTGCCAGCAGCTCGGACGGGACAGGCTTGGCTGAAGCTTTCTTT. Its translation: CASSSDGTGLAEAFF. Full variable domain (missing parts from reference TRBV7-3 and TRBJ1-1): GAGVSQTPSNKVTEKGKYVELRCDPISGHTALYWYRQSLGQGPEFLIYFQGTGAADDSGLPNDRFFAVRPEGSVSTLKIQRTERGDSAVYLCASSSDGTGLAEAFFGQGTRLTVV.

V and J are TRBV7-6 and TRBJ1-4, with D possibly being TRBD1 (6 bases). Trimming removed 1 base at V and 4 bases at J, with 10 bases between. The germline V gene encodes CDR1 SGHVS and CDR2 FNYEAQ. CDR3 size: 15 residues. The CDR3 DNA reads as TGTGCCAGCAGCTTAGACGGACAGATTAATGAAAAACTGTTTTTT. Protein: CASSLDGQINEKLFF.

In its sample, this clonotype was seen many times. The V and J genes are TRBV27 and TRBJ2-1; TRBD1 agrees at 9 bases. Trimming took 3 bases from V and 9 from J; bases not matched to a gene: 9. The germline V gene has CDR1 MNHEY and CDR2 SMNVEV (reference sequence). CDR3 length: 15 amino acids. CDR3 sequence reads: CASSFWDRVIGEQFF. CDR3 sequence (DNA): TGTGCCAGCAGTTTCTGGGACAGGGTAATTGGTGAGCAGTTCTTC.

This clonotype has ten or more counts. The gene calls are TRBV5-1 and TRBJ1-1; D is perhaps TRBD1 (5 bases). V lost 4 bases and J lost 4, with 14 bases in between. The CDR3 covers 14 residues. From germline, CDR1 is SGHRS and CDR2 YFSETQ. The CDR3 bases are TGCGCCAGCAGCCCCTGGGACTTACTCACTGAAGCTTTCTTT. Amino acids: CASSPWDLLTEAFF.

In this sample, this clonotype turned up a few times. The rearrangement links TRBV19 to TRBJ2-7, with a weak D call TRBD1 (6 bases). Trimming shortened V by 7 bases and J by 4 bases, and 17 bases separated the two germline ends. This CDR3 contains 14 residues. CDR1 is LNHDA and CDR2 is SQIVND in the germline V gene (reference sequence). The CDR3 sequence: CASKSTGKQYEQYV. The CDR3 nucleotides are TGTGCCAGTAAATCCACAGGGAAACAATACGAGCAGTACGTC.

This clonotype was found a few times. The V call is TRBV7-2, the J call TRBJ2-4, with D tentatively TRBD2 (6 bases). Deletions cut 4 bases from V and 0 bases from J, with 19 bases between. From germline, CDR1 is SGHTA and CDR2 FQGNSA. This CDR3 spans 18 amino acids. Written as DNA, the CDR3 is TGTGCCAGCAGCTCCAGACTAGTTGGGGGGATAGCCAAAAACATTCAGTACTTC. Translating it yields CASSSRLVGGIAKNIQYF.

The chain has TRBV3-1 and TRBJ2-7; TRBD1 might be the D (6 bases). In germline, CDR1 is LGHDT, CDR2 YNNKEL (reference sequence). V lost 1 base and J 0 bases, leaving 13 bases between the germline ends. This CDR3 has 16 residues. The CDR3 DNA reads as TGTGCCAGCAGCCAAGTAGGGACAATGAGCTCCTACGAGCAGTACTTC. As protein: CASSQVGTMSSYEQYF.

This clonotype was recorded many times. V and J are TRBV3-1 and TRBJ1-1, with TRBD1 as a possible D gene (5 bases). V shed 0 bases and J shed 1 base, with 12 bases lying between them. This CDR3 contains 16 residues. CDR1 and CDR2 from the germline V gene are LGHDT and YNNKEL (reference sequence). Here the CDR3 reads CASSQDGEGTNTEAFF. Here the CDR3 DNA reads TGTGCCAGCAGCCAAGACGGCGAGGGGACGAACACTGAAGCTTTCTTT.

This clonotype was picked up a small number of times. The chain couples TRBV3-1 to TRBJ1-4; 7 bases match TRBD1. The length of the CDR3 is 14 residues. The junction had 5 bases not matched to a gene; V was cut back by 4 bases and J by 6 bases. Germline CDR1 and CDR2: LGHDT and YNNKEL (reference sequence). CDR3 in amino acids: CASSLDRAYEKLFF. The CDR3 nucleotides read TGTGCCAGCAGCCTCGACAGGGCGTATGAAAAACTGTTTTTT.